The clone carrying this T cell receptor (beta chain) was seen at least ten times. This record belongs to a study of T-cell reconstitution after alpha-beta-depleted transplantation in children. The length of the CDR3 is 14 residues. V gave up 2 bases and J gave up 5 bases; unmatched junction bases: 5. Germline CDR1 is SGHRS and CDR2 is YFSETQ. Unique molecular identifiers were incorporated when the TCRbeta library was constructed. TCRdb called the PCR reads again in MiXCR, with one record for every CDR3 protein. Counted here are fewer than 90,000 distinct CDR3 sequences, roughly 6.6% occurring once; the ten biggest clones make up over 2.5%.

The receptor was isolated from a human donor who donated a stem cell graft to a child with acute lymphoblastic leukemia. This rearrangement joins TRBV5-1 to TRBJ2-5; 8 bases match TRBD1. The input for sequencing was PBMCs from the stem cell graft donor, taken from the stem cell graft. CDR3 bases: TGCGCCAGCAGCTTCCGGACAGGGCTGGAGACCCAGTACTTC. Translated, it gives CASSFRTGLETQYF. Full variable domain (missing parts from reference TRBV5-1 and TRBJ2-5): KAGVTQTPRYLIKTRGQQVTLSCSPISGHRSVSWYQQTPGQGLQFLFEYFSETQRNKGNFPGRFSGRQFSNSRSEMNVSTLELGDSALYLCASSFRTGLETQYFGPGTRLLVL.